This T cell receptor (beta chain) was obtained from a study of control samples from healthy donors and cancer patients. The CDR3 is 15 amino acids. Per the germline V gene, CDR1 is LNHDA and CDR2 is SQIVND (reference sequence). V dropped 6 bases and J dropped 0 bases, with 14 bases sitting between them. Clones were sequenced by immunoSEQ multiplex PCR, and TCRdb holds only the in-frame ones, with some missing. The sample carries about 120,000 clones, 88% recorded once. The chain joins TRBV19 to TRBJ1-1; weak D call: TRBD1 (5 bases). This clonotype originated in a man in his forties in good health. Sequenced: blood. CDR3 region: CASRTADSMNTEAFF. The CDR3 coding sequence is TGTGCCAGTAGGACAGCTGACTCGATGAACACTGAAGCTTTCTTT.